This entry lists 32 T cell receptor beta chains sequenced from one sample in a study of blood T cells in healthy people across ages (dated by TCRdb to the mid-2010s). Receptor amplification or capture employed 5' RACE. Sequencing took place on an Illumina HiSeq 2500. The second PCR ran for roughly 7 to 11 cycles and used a J-beta primer mix along with a sample-barcoded 5' primer. TCRdb ran its own pipeline on the public reads, namely fastp trimming at Q25 and MiXCR clone calling, and kept in-frame beta chains. Rows with a matching CDR3 protein are joined into one entry that keeps the most common DNA and genes. The table for this sample lists 800,000 or so distinct CDR3 sequences; around two thirds of them were counted only once. About 30% of the sample goes to the ten largest clones. Sequenced material: blood. The receptor set was obtained from a man aged 25 to 40 in good health.

This clonotype was counted only a few times. This rearrangement joins TRBV4-2 to TRBJ2-1; 14 nucleotides match TRBD2. Germline CDR1 and CDR2: LGHNA and YNFKEQ. The J segment lost 8 bases and the V segment lost 3 bases, leaving 3 bases of the junction unmatched. The CDR3 spans 15 residues. In DNA, the CDR3 is TGTGCCAGCAGCCAGGGACTAGCGGGGGCGGATGAGCAGTTCTTC. This encodes CASSQGLAGADEQFF.

The CDR3 nucleotides are TGTGCCAGCAGCTTGGCCCCGGGACAGGGGGGGCCCCAGCATTTT. Amino acids: CASSLAPGQGGPQHF. V usage is TRBV5-6 and J usage is TRBJ1-5; 11 nucleotides line up with TRBD1. The length of the CDR3 is 15 residues. Germline V gene lookup returns CDR1 SGHDT and CDR2 YYEEEE. J gave up 9 bases and V 0 bases, and 5 bases lay outside the gene matches.

The chain carries TRBV21-1 and TRBJ1-1; TRBD1 is the table's D call and was not checked against the DNA. TRBV21-1 is annotated as a pseudogene. The CDR3 extends over 13 amino acids. CDR3 amino acids: CASITTGDPEAFF. In nucleotides, the CDR3 is TGTGCCAGCATAACAACAGGGGACCCTGAAGCTTTCTTT.

This clonotype has just one count. The chain combines TRBV25-1 with TRBJ2-7; D may correspond to TRBD1 or TRBD2 (5 bases each). Germline assignment: CDR1 MGHDK and CDR2 SYGVNS. The CDR3 runs 13 residues. Trimming took 5 bases from V and 5 from J, leaving 13 bases between them. The CDR3, as DNA: TGTGCCAGCAGTAGGGCAGGGAGCGACGAGCAGTACTTC. Translating it yields CASSRAGSDEQYF.

The chain has TRBV27 and TRBJ2-7; 9 positions agree with TRBD2. Judging by the DNA end, TRBJ2-5 fits better; the J call may be wrong. The CDR3 contains 17 residues. Germline assignment: CDR1 MNHEY and CDR2 SMNVEV (reference sequence). CDR3 amino acids: CASSLRLRSGGGETQYF. The DNA of the CDR3 is TGTGCCAGCAGTTTAAGGCTCCGTAGCGGGGGAGGCGAGACCCAGTACTTC.

This clonotype was seen only a few times. This chain connects TRBV20-1 to TRBJ1-2, with D unclear. The V gene's germline CDR1 is DFQATT and CDR2 SNEGSKA (reference sequence). V lost 6 bases and J 0 bases, leaving 11 bases between the germline ends. The CDR3 covers 13 residues. CDR3: CSAPTPSNYGYTF. CDR3 in DNA: TGCAGTGCCCCGACACCTTCTAACTATGGCTACACCTTC.

The chain joins TRBV6-2 or TRBV6-3 to TRBJ2-1; D is unclear. Trimming cost V 2 bases and J 4 bases, with 6 bases left between them. The CDR3 loop spans 13 amino acids. The V gene's germline CDR1 is MNHEY and CDR2 SVGEGT. The CDR3 nucleotides read TGTGCCAGCAGTTACGCCCTTTACAATGAGCAGTTCTTC. As protein: CASSYALYNEQFF.

The rearrangement joins TRBV12-3 or TRBV12-4 to TRBJ2-1, with 8 bases lining up with TRBD2. The CDR3 covers 14 residues. After removal of 8 bases from V and 2 bases from J, the junction contained 5 bases not matched to a gene. The CDR3 reads CASATSGTYNEQFF. DNA of the CDR3: TGTGCCAGCGCCACTAGCGGTACCTACAATGAGCAGTTCTTC.

The sample holds a few counts of this clonotype. This chain joins TRBV29-1 and TRBJ2-1, with a tentative D call TRBD1 (5 bases). This CDR3 region has 13 residues. Deletions cut 4 bases from V and 7 bases from J, with 14 bases between. Germline CDR1 is SQVTM and CDR2 is ANQGSEA. CDR3 residues: CSVVFRASNEQFF. In DNA form, the CDR3 reads TGCAGCGTTGTTTTCAGGGCAAGTAATGAGCAGTTCTTC.

The rearrangement links TRBV12-3 or TRBV12-4 to TRBJ2-1; 9 nucleotides match TRBD2. V gave up 3 bases and J gave up 5 bases; unmatched junction bases: 8. The CDR3 is 16 amino acids. CDR3 sequence: CASSFRAGGQHNEQFF. The DNA of the CDR3 is TGTGCCAGCAGTTTTCGGGCGGGGGGGCAGCACAATGAGCAGTTCTTC.

The CDR3 loop is CATKVQETQYF. CDR3 bases: TGTGCCACCAAAGTACAAGAGACCCAGTACTTC. This chain uses TRBV6-2 or TRBV6-3 with TRBJ2-4; no firm D call. The end of the DNA is better explained by TRBJ2-5, so the J call may be wrong. This CDR3 contains 11 residues. Looked up from germline, CDR1 is MNHEY and CDR2 is SVGEGT.

The chain employs TRBV4-3 and TRBJ2-7; D possibly corresponds to TRBD1 (5 bases). There are 15 residues in the CDR3. With 3 bases removed from V and 4 bases from J, the gap between germline ends came to 16 bases. Germline CDR1 LGHNA, CDR2 YSLEER. DNA of the CDR3: TGCGCCAGCAGCCAGGCCTGGGTGGGGCTGTACGAGCAGTACTTC. Encoded protein: CASSQAWVGLYEQYF.

The CDR3 protein is CASSDAGTEYEKLFF. For the CDR3, the DNA is TGTGCCAGCAGTGACGCCGGGACCGAGTATGAAAAACTGTTTTTT. This sequence joins TRBV2 and TRBJ1-4; tentatively, D is TRBD1 (5 bases). Per germline, CDR1 SNHLY and CDR2 FYNNEI. Trimming removed 3 bases from V and 6 bases from J, with 14 bases in between. The CDR3 totals 15 residues.

The V call is TRBV12-3 or TRBV12-4, the J call TRBJ2-4; tentatively, D is TRBD1 (6 bases). Trimming removed 8 bases from V and 8 bases from J, with 28 bases in between. The CDR3 consists of 17 residues. The CDR3 coding sequence is TGTGCCAGCTCACAGGAAGGGGGAGCTGAGGTCGTTGACATTCAGTACTTC. The encoded protein is CASSQEGGAEVVDIQYF.

V and J are TRBV11-2 and TRBJ2-5, with TRBD2 identical over 11 bases. CDR3 length: 16 residues. The V gene end was trimmed by 1 base and the J gene end by 11 bases; junction bases not matched to a gene: 12. Germline CDR1 is SGHAT and CDR2 is FQNNGV. The CDR3 coding sequence is TGTGCCAGCAGCTTAGCGTCTAGCGGGGGGCATAGGGAGCAGTACTTC. Residues: CASSLASSGGHREQYF.

The V gene is TRBV9, the J gene TRBJ2-1, with 7 bases identical to TRBD2. CDR3 length equals 14 residues. In germline, CDR1 is SGDLS, CDR2 YYNGEE. Trimming cost V 7 bases and J 1 base; bases outside gene matches: 5. The CDR3 here is CASGEGLSYNEQFF. For the CDR3, the DNA is TGTGCCAGCGGGGAGGGGTTATCCTACAATGAGCAGTTCTTC.

As DNA, the CDR3 is TGCAGTGCTAGAGTATCCGGAGACAGGCGGCATGAAAAACTGTTTTTT. Translation: CSARVSGDRRHEKLFF. This rearrangement joins TRBV20-1 to TRBJ1-4; D might be TRBD1 (6 bases). This CDR3 is 16 amino acids long. The ends were cut back, 1 base at V and 6 bases at J, with 18 bases in the middle. Germline lookup yields CDR1 DFQATT and CDR2 SNEGSKA (reference sequence).

This chain connects TRBV4-2 to TRBJ1-2; 11 positions agree with TRBD1. This CDR3 contains 17 residues. CDR1 is LGHNA, CDR2 YNFKEQ, per germline. V lost 0 bases, J lost 8 bases, and 11 bases stayed unmatched. CDR3 DNA: TGTGCCAGCAGCCAAGATGGGACAGGGGGATTAGTTGGGGGCTACACCTTC. This gives the protein CASSQDGTGGLVGGYTF.

With regard to this clonotype: The germline gene is not matched at one end of the junction; a read error may be the cause. V is TRBV6-2 or TRBV6-3 and J is TRBJ2-6; D may be TRBD1 (6 bases). CDR3 length: 19 residues. Germline CDR1 MNHEY, CDR2 SVGEGT. The CDR3 spells CASSPLTGPGPAGANVPTF. The CDR3 DNA reads as TGTGCCAGCAGTCCTTTAACAGGGCCAGGGCCCGCTGGGGCCAACGTCCCGACTTTC.

The J gene is TRBJ2-5, the V gene TRBV5-5, with 9 nucleotides matching TRBD2. V shed 4 bases and J 1 base; nucleotides not matched to a gene: 8. CDR3 size: 16 residues. The germline CDR1 and CDR2 sequences are SGHKS and YYEKEE (reference sequence). CDR3 residues: CASSLLAGMIQETQYF. The CDR3 region has the DNA TGTGCCAGCAGCCTTCTAGCGGGGATGATCCAAGAGACCCAGTACTTC.

The V gene is TRBV7-2, the J gene TRBJ2-1; D tentatively fits TRBD1 or TRBD2 (5 bases each). The CDR3 sequence is 15 residues long. With 3 bases removed from V and 7 bases from J, the gap between germline ends came to 16 bases. CDR1 is SGHTA, CDR2 FQGNSA, per germline. Here the CDR3 reads CASSFPGRPGNEQFF. The CDR3 region has the DNA TGTGCCAGCAGCTTTCCGGGACGGCCGGGAAATGAGCAGTTCTTC.

This rearrangement joins TRBV2 to TRBJ1-6, with D perhaps matching TRBD1 (5 bases). V was shortened by 9 bases and J by 10 bases, with 16 bases between the two germline ends. This CDR3 is built from 13 residues. The germline V gene encodes CDR1 SNHLY and CDR2 FYNNEI. The CDR3 DNA follows: TGTGCCAGTGAAGGGGACTCGGGATCACCCCTCCACTTT. It translates to CASEGDSGSPLHF.

The chain links TRBV7-3 to TRBJ1-4, with D maybe TRBD1 (6 bases). V gave up 5 bases and J gave up 3 bases, with 13 bases separating them. Germline V gene data show CDR1 as SGHTA and CDR2 as FQGTGA. CDR3 length equals 15 residues. The CDR3 protein is CASSPAGQPNEKLFF. The DNA of the CDR3 is TGTGCCAGCAGCCCAGCCGGACAGCCTAATGAAAAACTGTTTTTT. Based on the CDR3 plus reference TRBV7-3 and TRBJ1-4, the full variable domain is GAGVSQTPSNKVTEKGKYVELRCDPISGHTALYWYRQSLGQGPEFLIYFQGTGAADDSGLPNDRFFAVRPEGSVSTLKIQRTERGDSAVYLCASSPAGQPNEKLFFGSGTQLSVL.

CDR3 sequence (DNA): TGTGCCAGCAGTTTAATAGGACTTCTGGACGGGGAGCAGTTCTTC. Protein product: CASSLIGLLDGEQFF. The V and J genes are TRBV28 and TRBJ2-1; tentative D call: TRBD2 (5 bases). V lost 2 bases and J 10 bases, leaving 18 bases between the germline ends. The germline CDR1 and CDR2 sequences are MDHEN and SYDVKM. The CDR3 has 15 residues.

The CDR3 DNA is TGTGCCATCAGCCCTCATGGCGGGGGGCTAGATGGGGAGCAGTTCTTC. It is translated as CAISPHGGGLDGEQFF. V and J are TRBV10-3 and TRBJ2-1, with 8 positions matching TRBD2. The V segment lost 6 bases and the J segment 10 bases; nucleotides outside the gene matches: 17. The V gene's germline CDR1 is ENHRY and CDR2 SYGVKD. This CDR3 is built from 16 residues.

The gene calls are TRBV7-3 and TRBJ2-4; 13 bases align to TRBD2. Looked up from germline, CDR1 is SGHTA and CDR2 is FQGTGA. Losses at the gene ends were 4 bases for V and 13 bases for J; bases not matched to a gene: 13. CDR3 length: 16 residues. CDR3 sequence: CASSSGLGTSGEEQYF. For the CDR3, the DNA is TGTGCCAGCAGCTCAGGGCTGGGGACTAGCGGGGAGGAGCAGTACTTC.

The chain employs TRBV4-1 and TRBJ1-5, with 12 bases matching TRBD1. With V trimmed by 4 bases and J by 6 bases, 10 bases remained unmatched. The CDR3 has 17 residues. Germline CDR1 is MGHRA and CDR2 is YSYEKL. CDR3 amino acids: CASSRIGTGGGSQPQHF. The DNA of the CDR3 is TGCGCCAGCAGCCGAATAGGGACAGGGGGCGGGAGTCAGCCCCAGCATTTT.

In the case of this clonotype: The junction does not match germline at one end; this may be a read error. The rearrangement joins TRBV20-1 to TRBJ1-6; no firm D call. The length of the CDR3 is 13 residues. CDR1 and CDR2 (germline): DFQATT, SNEGSKA (reference sequence). The chain's CDR3 is CSTRPPGNSPLHF. The CDR3 DNA sequence: TGCAGTACTAGGCCCCCTGGGAATTCACCCCTCCACTTT.

V and J are TRBV5-1 and TRBJ2-7; 10 positions match TRBD2. Germline values: CDR1 SGHRS, CDR2 YFSETQ. The CDR3 spans 16 residues. J gave up 0 bases and V 1 base, and 4 bases lay outside the gene matches. The CDR3 region has the DNA TGCGCCAGCAGCTTGATAGCGGGGGGCATCTCCTACGAGCAGTACTTC. This encodes CASSLIAGGISYEQYF.

The chain combines TRBV12-3 or TRBV12-4 with TRBJ1-4, with D unresolved. The CDR3 runs to 13 residues. V lost 5 bases and J lost 8, with 12 bases in between. The CDR3 region is CASSHQDGEKLFF. The CDR3 DNA follows: TGTGCCAGCAGTCACCAGGACGGAGAAAAACTGTTTTTT.

This clonotype was detected many times. The rearrangement links TRBV29-1 to TRBJ1-2, with a possible D match to TRBD1 (5 bases). The germline V and J ends were trimmed by 8 bases and 6 bases, with 13 bases remaining between them. This CDR3 comprises 11 residues. The germline CDR1 and CDR2 sequences are SQVTM and ANQGSEA. The CDR3 coding sequence is TGCAGCTCCCGAGAAGGGGATGGCTACACCTTC. Its protein product is CSSREGDGYTF.

The CDR3 reads CASSVGGTGGAYEQYF. Written as DNA, the CDR3 is TGTGCCAGCAGCGTAGGGGGGACTGGGGGTGCCTACGAGCAGTACTTC. The J gene is TRBJ2-5, the V gene TRBV9; tentative D call: TRBD2 (6 bases). The J call may be wrong; the DNA end is better matched by TRBJ2-7. Germline V gene sequence: CDR1 SGDLS, CDR2 YYNGEE. The CDR3 covers 16 residues.